This T cell receptor beta chain was sequenced for a study of T cell responses to AZD1222 COVID-19 vaccine. Study-level results: There were repertoire samples only from the period after the peak T cell response. A mostly white British donor set with more females was recruited, and clonal diversity was possibly underestimated.

Note on this clone: What it recognizes is unknown.

CDR1 is PRHDT, CDR2 FYEKMQ, per germline (reference sequence). The V gene lost 2 bases and the J gene lost 7 bases, with 15 bases spanning the gap. The CDR3 contains 15 residues. Sequencing used immunoSEQ multiplex PCR; TCRdb keeps in-frame clones, though not all of them. The table has roughly 140,000 clones, 90% to 95% seen once. This TCR was recovered from an adult in good health. This sample comprised peripheral blood, obtained on day 0 of MenACWY control vaccination. The gene calls are TRBV13 and TRBJ2-1; D unresolved. CDR3 sequence reads: CASSLKGSSLNEQFF. CDR3 nucleotides: TGTGCCAGCAGCTTAAAAGGGTCCTCCTTGAATGAGCAGTTCTTC.